This T cell receptor beta chain is from a study of blood T cell repertoires in COVID-19. The CDR3 is 13 residues long. Trimming removed 8 bases at V and 5 bases at J, with 16 bases between. Germline CDR1 reads SNHLY; CDR2 reads FYNNEI. Profiled with immunoSEQ multiplex PCR; TCRdb holds only in-frame clones, not every one. The table has approximately 300,000 clones, around 90% seen once. The chain uses TRBV2 and TRBJ2-7; D perhaps matches TRBD1 (6 bases). Material: peripheral blood. The clonotype originates from a woman under 40 with COVID-19, enrolled during active disease. The CDR3 region has the DNA TGTGCCAGCGAACAGGGAGCCCTGAACGAGCAGTACTTC. Its protein is CASEQGALNEQYF.